This passage covers 18 T cell receptor beta chains from one sample sequenced in a study of graft-versus-host responses after intestinal transplantation. Clones were read by immunoSEQ multiplex PCR, and TCRdb kept only the in-frame ones, dropping some. The table includes about 89,000 clones, 94% detected once. For these receptors, no antigen is known. The sequenced sample was unstimulated CD4+ T cells sorted from spleen or lymph node cells, obtained before transplant. The receptors stem from a human donor who was the organ donor for an intestinal transplant.

This chain links TRBV10-3 with TRBJ1-2, with unresolved D. Germline V gene sequence: CDR1 ENHRY, CDR2 SYGVKD. Trimming pared 4 bases from V and 8 bases from J, leaving 17 bases between. The CDR3 has 14 residues. The CDR3 nucleotides are TGTGCCATCAGTGGGTTTACAGCGCCCGAGGGCTACACCTTC. Encoded protein: CAISGFTAPEGYTF.

This sequence joins TRBV5-1 and TRBJ1-6, with D unresolved. The germline V and J ends were trimmed by 4 bases and 3 bases, with 8 bases remaining between them. Germline CDR1 reads SGHRS; CDR2 reads YFSETQ. The length of the CDR3 is 14 residues. The CDR3: CASSQTDYNSPLHF. Here the CDR3 DNA reads TGCGCCAGCAGCCAAACCGACTATAATTCACCCCTCCACTTT. Using reference TRBV5-1 and TRBJ1-6 for the parts outside the CDR3, the full variable domain is KAGVTQTPRYLIKTRGQQVTLSCSPISGHRSVSWYQQTPGQGLQFLFEYFSETQRNKGNFPGRFSGRQFSNSRSEMNVSTLELGDSALYLCASSQTDYNSPLHFGNGTRLTVT.

This clone is a singleton in its sample. The gene calls are TRBV7-8 and TRBJ2-7; TRBD1 matches 11 bases. This CDR3 has 15 amino acids. The junction had 1 base not matched to a gene; V was cut back by 1 base and J by 2 bases. CDR1 is SGHVS and CDR2 is FQNEAQ in the germline V gene. The CDR3 reads CASSLGTGGPYEQYF. In nucleotides, the CDR3 is TGTGCCAGCAGCTTAGGGACAGGGGGCCCCTACGAGCAGTACTTC.

This chain links TRBV14 with TRBJ1-2, with D hard to call. V was cut by 0 bases and J by 3 bases, with 8 bases left in between. CDR1 and CDR2 (germline): SGHDN, FVKESK. There are 14 residues in the CDR3. The CDR3 loop is CASSQDGSYYGYTF. The CDR3 DNA follows: TGTGCCAGCAGCCAAGACGGGTCTTACTATGGCTACACCTTC.

This clone was seen just once. The chain uses TRBV19 and TRBJ1-1; tentative D call: TRBD1 (5 bases). The CDR3 runs to 13 residues. Per the germline V gene, CDR1 is LNHDA and CDR2 is SQIVND (reference sequence). Trimming took 7 bases from V and 2 from J, leaving 11 bases between them. CDR3 DNA: TGTGCCAGTACCGGGACGGGAAACACTGAAGCTTTCTTT. Translation: CASTGTGNTEAFF.

The V and J genes are TRBV5-1 and TRBJ2-5; D ambiguous. Looked up from germline, CDR1 is SGHRS and CDR2 is YFSETQ. This CDR3 is built from 13 residues. V was trimmed by 4 bases and J by 1 base, leaving 8 bases between them. As DNA, the CDR3 is TGCGCCAGCAGCCCCGGGCCCCAAGAGACCCAGTACTTC. It encodes CASSPGPQETQYF.

V and J are TRBV5-6 and TRBJ1-2; no clear D. V lost 4 bases and J lost 4, with 11 bases in between. The germline CDR1 and CDR2 sequences are SGHDT and YYEEEE. The length of the CDR3 is 13 residues. The CDR3 spells CASSLDVGYGYTF. CDR3 DNA: TGTGCCAGCAGCCTCGATGTTGGCTATGGCTACACCTTC.

This rearrangement joins TRBV28 to TRBJ2-7; 7 nucleotides match TRBD1. Germline values: CDR1 MDHEN, CDR2 SYDVKM. Losses at the gene ends were 4 bases for V and 6 bases for J; bases not matched to a gene: 12. CDR3 size: 15 residues. This chain's CDR3 is CASSSQGVALGEQYF. DNA for the CDR3: TGTGCCAGCAGTTCGCAGGGGGTTGCTCTTGGCGAGCAGTACTTC. Based on the CDR3 plus reference TRBV28 and TRBJ2-7, the full variable domain is DVKVTQSSRYLVKRTGEKVFLECVQDMDHENMFWYRQDPGLGLRLIYFSYDVKMKEKGDIPEGYSVSREKKERFSLILESASTNQTSMYLCASSSQGVALGEQYFGPGTRLTVT.

V gene TRBV6-5 combines with J gene TRBJ2-7, with a possible D match to TRBD2 (5 bases). Germline assignment: CDR1 MNHEY and CDR2 SVGAGI. The CDR3 spans 13 residues. Trimming removed 8 bases from V and 2 bases from J, with 13 bases in between. The CDR3 is CASVHKAAYEQYF. The CDR3 nucleotides are TGTGCCAGCGTGCATAAAGCGGCCTACGAGCAGTACTTC.

The J gene is TRBJ1-4, the V gene TRBV28; D is unresolved. Trimming left V 4 bases short and J 2 bases short, with 11 bases between. Germline V gives CDR1 MDHEN, CDR2 SYDVKM. The CDR3 covers 15 residues. The CDR3: CASSYGGNTNEKLFF. In nucleotides, the CDR3 is TGTGCCAGCAGTTATGGAGGGAATACTAATGAAAAACTGTTTTTT. Complete variable domain (other parts from reference TRBV28 and TRBJ1-4): DVKVTQSSRYLVKRTGEKVFLECVQDMDHENMFWYRQDPGLGLRLIYFSYDVKMKEKGDIPEGYSVSREKKERFSLILESASTNQTSMYLCASSYGGNTNEKLFFGSGTQLSVL.

The V and J genes are TRBV6-5 and TRBJ1-1; D gene ambiguous. Germline assignment: CDR1 MNHEY and CDR2 SVGAGI. The CDR3 is 13 residues long. Trimming pared 2 bases from V and 1 base from J, leaving 5 bases between. The CDR3 DNA is TGTGCCAGCAGTTACCTGAAGAACACTGAAGCTTTCTTT. This sequence encodes CASSYLKNTEAFF.

The rearrangement uses TRBV28 and TRBJ2-7; 7 bases fit TRBD1. Trimming removed 6 bases from V and 3 bases from J; junction bases left unmatched: 8. From germline, CDR1 is MDHEN and CDR2 SYDVKM. CDR3 length: 14 amino acids. DNA of the CDR3: TGTGCCAGCAGACTGCCGGGACAGATCTACGAGCAGTACTTC. It translates to CASRLPGQIYEQYF.

The chain carries TRBV11-3 and TRBJ1-1; D may be TRBD1 (5 bases). This CDR3 contains 15 residues. CDR1 is SGHNT, CDR2 YENEEA, per germline. V was cut by 5 bases and J by 1 base, with 14 bases left in between. CDR3 coding DNA: TGTGCCAGCAGCCTCCCGGGACGGAAGAACACTGAAGCTTTCTTT. Its protein is CASSLPGRKNTEAFF.

This clone was seen a few times. Written as DNA, the CDR3 is TGTGCCAGCGAGAGGGGGGGGTCGCGCACTGAAGCTTTCTTT. Translated: CASERGGSRTEAFF. This chain connects TRBV2 to TRBJ1-1, with D perhaps matching TRBD1 (6 bases). The length of the CDR3 is 14 residues. The ends were cut back, 8 bases at V and 4 bases at J, with 17 bases in the middle. CDR1 is SNHLY and CDR2 is FYNNEI in the germline V gene.

V is TRBV6-5 and J is TRBJ1-1, with 7 bases aligning to TRBD1. In germline, CDR1 is MNHEY, CDR2 SVGAGI. With 6 bases clipped from V and 8 bases from J, the junction kept 6 bases outside the gene matches. This CDR3 spans 12 amino acids. In DNA form, the CDR3 reads TGTGCCAGCAGATCCGGGACAGAAGAAGCTTTCTTT. Translated: CASRSGTEEAFF.

The rearrangement joins TRBV4-2 to TRBJ2-5; 12 bases align to TRBD2. The germline V gene encodes CDR1 LGHNA and CDR2 YNFKEQ. This CDR3 is built from 17 residues. The V gene end was trimmed by 4 bases and the J gene end by 5 bases; junction bases not matched to a gene: 11. In DNA form, the CDR3 reads TGTGCCAGCAGCCCCCAAACTAGCGGGGGGCTCCCGGAGACCCAGTACTTC. Residues: CASSPQTSGGLPETQYF.

The chain is built from TRBV5-1 and TRBJ2-7; 10 nucleotides line up with TRBD1. Germline CDR1 SGHRS, CDR2 YFSETQ. J was trimmed by 0 bases and V by 4 bases; bases with no gene match: 7. The CDR3 covers 16 residues. CDR3 in amino acids: CASSNLGQGSSYEQYF. DNA of the CDR3: TGCGCCAGCAGCAACCTGGGACAGGGGAGCTCCTACGAGCAGTACTTC. The entire variable domain, with the rest obtained from reference TRBV5-1 and TRBJ2-7, is as follows: KAGVTQTPRYLIKTRGQQVTLSCSPISGHRSVSWYQQTPGQGLQFLFEYFSETQRNKGNFPGRFSGRQFSNSRSEMNVSTLELGDSALYLCASSNLGQGSSYEQYFGPGTRLTVT.

The rearrangement uses TRBV10-3 and TRBJ2-3; D perhaps matches TRBD1 (5 bases). V shed 0 bases and J shed 3 bases, with 7 bases lying between them. This CDR3 region has 14 residues. Looked up from germline, CDR1 is ENHRY and CDR2 is SYGVKD. The CDR3 nucleotides are TGTGCCATCAGTGAGTCGGGGCGAACAGATACGCAGTATTTT. Its protein is CAISESGRTDTQYF.